This TCR beta chain derives from a study of response to subunit inactivated influenza vaccine. TCRdb reprocessed the RT-PCR reads via MiXCR and lists one record per CDR3 protein. Altogether approximately 310,000 distinct CDR3 sequences are present, around a fifth being singletons, with the ten largest covering about 9.4%. About this clonotype itself: Its target is not known.

Study-wide findings and caveats: After each seasonal influenza vaccination, few new T cells are recruited, the authors suggested.

Trimming shortened V by 5 bases and J by 0 bases, and 10 bases separated the two germline ends. Germline V lookup: CDR1 LNHDA, CDR2 SQIVND (reference sequence). The CDR3 covers 15 residues. This TCR was sampled from a man aged 45 to 70 who received an inactivated influenza vaccine. The gene calls are TRBV19 and TRBJ1-4; D gene ambiguous. Sequencing used PBMCs from blood, obtained roughly 20 months after vaccination. The CDR3 DNA reads as TGTGCCAGTAGTGAAGACCCTGCAACTAATGAAAAACTGTTTTTT. This sequence encodes CASSEDPATNEKLFF.